This paragraph reports one T cell receptor beta chain. Its specificity is unknown. This sample was taken from a study of T cells in Graves' hyperthyroidism and ophthalmopathy. Study results and caveats: The model's output predicted ophthalmopathy at a median of roughly seven months prior to onset. Most thyroid clonotypes expanded above 0.001 appeared in blood too.

RNA transcripts yielded amplified TCR beta CDR3 regions. Using the HTBI primer set, a first-round RT-PCR was run on the TCR CDR3. TCRdb reprocessed the multiplex PCR reads with MiXCR, giving one entry per CDR3 protein. The top ten hold under 20% of the sample, which has 530,000 or so distinct CDR3 sequences, 17% seen once. The clonotype was recovered from a woman in her late teens or twenties with Graves' ophthalmopathy. Specimen: blood.

The CDR3 protein is CASSPTGGHSPLHF. DNA of the CDR3: TGTGCCAGCAGCCCCACAGGGGGCCACTCACCCCTCCACTTT. The chain has TRBV7-9 and TRBJ1-6, with TRBD1 matching 9 bases. The CDR3 has 14 residues. Per germline, CDR1 SEHNR and CDR2 FQNEAQ (reference sequence). V was clipped by 5 bases and J by 10 bases; unmatched bases: 6.